This TCR beta chain comes out of a study of blood T cell repertoires in COVID-19. Germline V CDR1 and CDR2: SGHAT, FQNNGV. With 5 bases removed from V and 3 bases from J, the gap between germline ends came to 11 bases. The CDR3 runs to 14 residues. Participants were aged about 18 to 89 years from about 25 US areas. Participants' own reports of clinical history determined their cohort assignment. Sequencing was performed with immunoSEQ multiplex PCR; in TCRdb, only in-frame clones are kept and a portion is missing. Of a few hundred thousand clones in the sample, roughly 90% are singletons; the top ten hold roughly 4%.

The chain couples TRBV11-2 to TRBJ1-5; tentatively, D is TRBD1 (6 bases). The sample comprised PBMCs or T cells enriched from blood (not recorded which). The clonotype was recovered from a woman aged 25 to 45 who had been exposed to COVID-19. The CDR3 region has the DNA TGTGCCAGCAGCGCTACAGGGTTCAATCAGCCCCAGCATTTT. Amino acid sequence: CASSATGFNQPQHF.